This TCR beta chain was sequenced for a study of blood T cell repertoires in COVID-19. Measured with immunoSEQ multiplex PCR; TCRdb has only the in-frame clones, and not every one. This sample has around 190,000 clones; more than 75% occur once, and the top ten carry about 17%. The J segment lost 8 bases and the V segment lost 0 bases, leaving 9 bases of the junction unmatched. The CDR3 sequence is 17 residues long. CDR1 and CDR2 (germline): SGHRS, YFSETQ. The chain has TRBV5-1 and TRBJ1-6, with 9 positions matching TRBD1. The clonotype was recovered from a woman aged 45-60 years with acute COVID-19. The sample comprised PBMCs or T cells enriched from blood (not recorded which). CDR3: CASSLVSTGGAYSPLHF. The CDR3 coding sequence is TGCGCCAGCAGCTTGGTCAGCACAGGGGGCGCGTATTCACCCCTCCACTTT.